The sequence of this T cell receptor beta chain was determined in a study of cytomegalovirus exposure and HLA in healthy donors. Background on the study: A data release that came early held approximately 85 million unique TCRs from HLA-typed donors.

PCR employed 60 Vbeta and 13 Jbeta primers. The repertoire was sequenced with immunoSEQ multiplex PCR; TCRdb's copy has only in-frame clones and lacks some. This table lists 87,000 or so clones. Germline V gene data show CDR1 as SGHRS and CDR2 as YFSETQ. V was cut by 0 bases and J by 1 base, with 11 bases left in between. CDR3 length: 16 residues. Study observations and caveats: Researchers catalogued 150 or so TCR beta chains as cytomegalovirus-associated.

As regards this clone: Its antigen remains unidentified.

Sequencing was performed on PBMCs. This chain joins TRBV5-1 and TRBJ1-3, with a tentative D call TRBD1 (5 bases). The sequence derives from a man aged 50 or older in good health and CMV-seropositive. Here the CDR3 reads CASSLANGGSGNTIYF. CDR3 sequence (DNA): TGCGCCAGCAGCTTGGCCAACGGGGGTTCTGGAAACACCATATATTTT.